This T cell receptor (beta chain) came from a study of blood T cell repertoires in COVID-19. The wider study: Researchers got acute and convalescent COVID-19 samples from the United States, Italy and Spain.

In the source study's methods: Nucleated cell number was recorded as an estimate derived from reference gene primer amplification. TCRdb's table, derived via immunoSEQ multiplex PCR, lists solely in-frame clones and lacks some. V and J calls plus clone size are reproduced from that table; the DNA served to infer D and trimming. This sample has over 300,000 clones, with around nine tenths found just once. This CDR3 has 13 amino acids. Trimming took off 2 bases at V and 1 base at J, with 6 bases between the two ends. The germline V gene has CDR1 MGHDK and CDR2 SYGVNS. Recruits, aged roughly 18 to 100 years, lived in 25 or so US areas. Which cohort a participant joined came from the clinical history participants gave.

Sequencing was performed on PBMCs or T cells enriched from blood (not recorded which). This chain uses TRBV25-1 with TRBJ2-7; unclear D gene. The receptor's source is a woman in her forties who had recovered from COVID-19. The CDR3, as DNA: TGTGCCAGCAGTGAACTCCGGTCCTACGAGCAGTACTTC. It is translated as CASSELRSYEQYF.